The 4 T cell receptor beta chains in this list originate from one sample, sequenced in a study of shared clonotypes between healthy human individuals. Method: immunoSEQ multiplex PCR; TCRdb's copy keeps in-frame clones and lacks some. The table lists 2 million to 2.5 million clones, 95% of them singletons. Sequencing was carried out using naive CD4+ T cells sorted from blood. Indicated subset: CD45RA+ positively selected. These receptors were collected from a man aged 18 to 30 in good health.

About this clone: Other nucleotide sequences in the sample specify the same CDR3. The V call is TRBV30, the J call TRBJ1-2; D is ambiguous. Trimming stripped 0 bases from V and 6 bases from J, with 8 bases between. The CDR3 runs to 12 residues. In germline, CDR1 is GTSNPN, CDR2 SVGIG (reference sequence). The CDR3 nucleotides read TGTGCCTGGAGTGTACCAGGTAATGGCTACACCTTC. Translated: CAWSVPGNGYTF.

The gene calls are TRBV11-2 and TRBJ2-7; D gene uncertain. This CDR3 spans 15 amino acids. Germline V lookup: CDR1 SGHAT, CDR2 FQNNGV. Trimming left V 4 bases short and J 0 bases short, with 13 bases between. CDR3 amino acids: CASSYTTIASYEQYF. The CDR3, as DNA: TGTGCCAGCAGCTACACAACCATCGCCTCCTACGAGCAGTACTTC.

The chain employs TRBV7-2 and TRBJ2-3, with D uncertain. Trimming shortened V by 4 bases and J by 14 bases, and 19 bases separated the two germline ends. In germline, CDR1 is SGHTA, CDR2 FQGNSA. This CDR3 spans 13 amino acids. The CDR3 loop is CASSSRGAGQRYF. The CDR3 nucleotides read TGTGCCAGCAGCTCCAGAGGAGCAGGCCAGAGGTATTTT.

V is TRBV18 and J is TRBJ1-1; D call uncertain. CDR3 length: 14 amino acids. Looked up from germline, CDR1 is KGHSH and CDR2 is LQKENI. V lost 0 bases to trimming and J lost 4 bases, with 9 bases between them. CDR3 nucleotides: TGTGCCAGCTCACCACCTAAGGGAGGCACTGAAGCTTTCTTT. Its translation is CASSPPKGGTEAFF. Full variable domain (outside the CDR3, taken from reference TRBV18 and TRBJ1-1): NAGVMQNPRHLVRRRGQEARLRCSPMKGHSHVYWYRQLPEEGLKFMVYLQKENIIDESGMPKERFSAEFPKEGPSILRIQQVVRGDSAAYFCASSPPKGGTEAFFGQGTRLTVV.